This T cell receptor beta chain was recovered during a study of hypomethylating agent response in myelodysplastic syndrome. Study at large: Responders were about six patients with complete response or hematologic improvement; five were non-responders.

V was trimmed by 3 bases and J by 2 bases, leaving 15 bases between them. Germline CDR1 is LGHNA and CDR2 is YSLEER. This CDR3 comprises 16 residues. Produced via immunoSEQ multiplex PCR; TCRdb's table is partial and in-frame only. This sample yields around 960 clones, of which roughly four fifths are seen a single time; about 28% belongs to the top ten. The chain carries TRBV4-3 and TRBJ2-3; D may be TRBD1 or TRBD2 (6 bases each). The specimen was bone marrow, collected before or after starting hypomethylating agent treatment for myelodysplastic syndrome (not recorded which). The source is a human donor with myelodysplastic syndrome. CDR3 sequence reads: CASSQGGHGVTDTQYF. The CDR3 region has the DNA TGCGCCAGCAGCCAGGGGGGACACGGGGTCACAGATACGCAGTATTTT.